This T cell receptor (beta chain) was observed in a study of glioma-infiltrating T cells. Study-wide results and limits: Tissue-blood divergence was below expectation in non-neoplastic patients, above in gliomas. Tissue and blood shared very few CDR3 sequences.

TCR alpha and beta CDR3 regions were amplified from RNA using iRepertoire nested multiplex PCR. For one-step reverse transcription and amplification, about 90-450 ng of tissue mRNA or PBMC total RNA was used. TCRdb redid the calling of the multiplex PCR reads with MiXCR, one entry per CDR3 protein. This sample carries under 200,000 distinct CDR3 sequences, roughly 45% of them seen once, and the ten largest clones take roughly 5.2%. Turning to this clonotype: Antigen: not known.

This CDR3 is 13 amino acids long. Per the germline V gene, CDR1 is LNHDA and CDR2 is SQIVND (reference sequence). V was clipped by 5 bases and J by 5 bases; unmatched bases: 6. This chain uses TRBV19 with TRBJ2-7, with 7 nucleotides matching TRBD2. The origin of this receptor is a human donor with low-grade glioma or glioblastoma, undergoing nonglioma brain surgery, or in good health (not recorded which). Input material: glioma tissue, nonneoplastic brain tissue, or PBMCs (not recorded which). CDR3 sequence (DNA): TGTGCCAGTAGTCTCCTGGGAGGGCACGAGCAGTACTTC. Protein sequence: CASSLLGGHEQYF.